This T cell receptor beta chain appears in the sequencing data of a study of cytomegalovirus exposure and HLA in healthy donors. About the research overall: A previous analysis identified more than 100 million unique TCR beta sequences derived from 180 million or so T cells. Study-level findings and limits: Across all donors, roughly uniform sequencing depth was an assumption of the presence/absence analyses. Accurate prediction of most subjects' HLA-A and HLA-B alleles from TCR beta sequences was reported.

The CDR3 contains 16 residues. V lost 6 bases and J 3 bases, leaving 20 bases between the germline ends. Germline lookup yields CDR1 MGHDK and CDR2 SYGVNS. A remark on this clone: Its target is not known.

Researchers ran the PCR with 60 Vbeta and 13 Jbeta primers. TCRdb keeps only in-frame clones here, not all; method: immunoSEQ multiplex PCR. Of 200,000 or so clones in the sample, around 86% are singletons; the top ten hold around 0.75%. The sample comprised PBMCs. The sequence derives from a woman between 18 and 29 years old in good health and CMV-seronegative. This rearrangement joins TRBV25-1 to TRBJ1-1; D gene uncertain. The CDR3 nucleotides read TGTGCCAGCAGCCCCGCGCCGGGGATGGCGGACACTGAAGCTTTCTTT. It is translated as CASSPAPGMADTEAFF.